This T cell receptor beta chain was captured in a study of control samples from healthy donors and cancer patients. The protocol was immunoSEQ multiplex PCR, while the TCRdb copy is restricted to in-frame clones and leaves out a portion. Of approximately 150,000 clones in the sample, about nine tenths are singletons; the top ten hold around 2%. Germline CDR1 SNHLY, CDR2 FYNNEI. The CDR3 is made up of 14 amino acids. Unmatched junction bases numbered 8, after V lost 7 bases and J lost 4 bases. The TCR sequence derives from a woman in her thirties or forties in good health. V and J are TRBV2 and TRBJ2-3, with 7 bases lining up with TRBD1. Sequencing input: blood. The chain's CDR3 is CASTDRVRADTQYF. The CDR3 DNA follows: TGTGCCAGCACCGACAGGGTGAGGGCAGATACGCAGTATTTT.